This TCR beta chain came from a study of CD8 T cells in Susac syndrome. The CDR3 runs 13 residues. Germline-derived CDR1 and CDR2 are KGHSH and LQKENI. Study-wide results and caveats: The study identified about sixteen and five Susac-specific public clones in total CD8+ and CD8+ TEMRA repertoires. Clonal expansion involving Susac CD8+ cells peaked in TEMRA cells and active patients.

Random hexamers primed reverse transcription of 0.5 to 1 ug RNA. Amplification of TCR beta CDR3 used immunoSEQ multiplex PCR across 54 Vbeta and 13 Jbeta. In TCRdb, the immunoSEQ multiplex PCR reads were re-called with MiXCR into one record per CDR3 protein. The table lists some 130,000 distinct CDR3 sequences, roughly 94% of them singletons. The TEMRA cells underwent FACS enrichment, while the CD8+ and CD4+ T cells underwent negative isolation. Remarks on this clonotype: Its specificity is not known. The germline gene is not matched at one end of the junction; a read error may be the cause.

Sequencing was done on a sample of CD8+ T cells from PBMCs. V usage is TRBV18 and J usage is TRBJ2-7; D might be TRBD2 (5 bases). This receptor was taken from a human donor with Susac syndrome. The CDR3 here is CATSSRASYEQYF. In DNA, the CDR3 is TGTGCCACCTCATCGAGGGCCTCCTACGAGCAGTACTTC. Using reference TRBV18 and TRBJ2-7 for the parts outside the CDR3, the full variable domain is NAGVMQNPRHLVRRRGQEARLRCSPMKGHSHVYWYRQLPEEGLKFMVYLQKENIIDESGMPKERFSAEFPKEGPSILRIQQVVRGDSAAYFCATSSRASYEQYFGPGTRLTVT.